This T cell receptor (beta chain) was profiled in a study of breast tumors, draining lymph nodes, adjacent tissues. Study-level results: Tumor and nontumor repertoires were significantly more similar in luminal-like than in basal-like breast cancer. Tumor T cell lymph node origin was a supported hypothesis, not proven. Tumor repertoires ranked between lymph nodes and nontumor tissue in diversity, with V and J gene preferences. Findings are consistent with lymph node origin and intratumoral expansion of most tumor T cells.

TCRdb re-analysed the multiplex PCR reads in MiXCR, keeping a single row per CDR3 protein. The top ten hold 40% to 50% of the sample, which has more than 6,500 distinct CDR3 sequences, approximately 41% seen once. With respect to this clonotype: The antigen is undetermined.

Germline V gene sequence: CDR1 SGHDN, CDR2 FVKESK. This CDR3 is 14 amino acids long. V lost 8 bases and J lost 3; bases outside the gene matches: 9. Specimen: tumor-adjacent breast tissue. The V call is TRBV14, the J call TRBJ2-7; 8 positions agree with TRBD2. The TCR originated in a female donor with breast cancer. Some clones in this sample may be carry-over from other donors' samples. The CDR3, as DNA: TGTGCCAGCTCCCGGGCGGGAGGTAACTACGAGCAGTACTTC. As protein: CASSRAGGNYEQYF.